A selection of T cell receptor beta chains follows, all from one sample in a study of OX40 agonist ivuxolimab in advanced cancers. Some clones are missing from TCRdb's copy, which holds only in-frame ones; the method was immunoSEQ multiplex PCR. This sample carries approximately 64,000 clones, 83% of them seen once, and the ten largest clones take 0.65% to 0.85%. The sequencing used CD4+ or CD8+ T cells sorted from blood, collected in a trial of the OX40 agonist ivuxolimab. The receptors here all came from an adult with an advanced solid tumor such as melanoma, head and neck, liver or kidney cancer. Both conserved end residues are part of each CDR3. The order of the fields is V gene, J gene, clone size, D gene, CDR3 protein, CDR3 DNA. D genes are given only for firm matches. Size is omitted from some rows. Given values are once, few, many or a class for expanded clones.

V: TRBV2
J: TRBJ2-3
size: -
D: -
CDR3: CASRADTQDTQYF
DNA: TGTGCCAGCAGAGCGGACACCCAAGATACGCAGTATTTT

V: TRBV5-1
J: TRBJ2-3
size: -
D: TRBD1
CDR3: CASSEDRGRLGDTQYF
DNA: TGCGCCAGCAGCGAGGACAGGGGGCGCTTGGGAGATACGCAGTATTTT

V: TRBV16
J: TRBJ1-4
size: -
D: -
CDR3: CASSQSGAFGEKLFF
DNA: TGTGCCAGCAGCCAATCGGGGGCGTTTGGAGAAAAACTGTTTTTT

V: TRBV6-1
J: TRBJ2-7
size: once
D: -
CDR3: CASGGTARGNEQYF
DNA: TGTGCCAGCGGCGGGACGGCAAGAGGGAACGAGCAGTACTTC

V: TRBV28
J: TRBJ1-6
size: -
D: -
CDR3: CASSFRTNSPLHF
DNA: TGTGCCAGCAGTTTTCGGACAAATTCACCCCTCCACTTT

V: TRBV20-1
J: TRBJ1-3
size: once
D: -
CDR3: CSARDVNTIYF
DNA: TGCAGTGCTAGAGACGTAAACACCATATATTTT

V: TRBV10-3
J: TRBJ2-5
size: -
D: -
CDR3: CAISDGETQYF
DNA: TGTGCCATCAGTGACGGGGAGACCCAGTACTTC

V: TRBV13
J: TRBJ2-1
size: -
D: -
CDR3: CASSLPQGLQFF
DNA: TGTGCCAGCAGCCTGCCCCAGGGTCTGCAGTTCTTC

V: TRBV7-8
J: TRBJ2-7
size: -
D: TRBD1
CDR3: CASSPLRGQVVYEQYF
DNA: TGTGCCAGCAGCCCTTTGCGGGGACAGGTCGTTTACGAGCAGTACTTC

V: TRBV18
J: TRBJ2-2
size: -
D: -
CDR3: CASSPGNTGELFF
DNA: TGTGCCAGCTCACCGGGGAACACCGGGGAGCTGTTTTTT

V: TRBV7-8
J: TRBJ2-3
size: -
D: -
CDR3: CASSPTGGAITDTQYF
DNA: TGTGCCAGCAGCCCGACGGGCGGAGCCATAACAGATACGCAGTATTTT

V: TRBV6-5
J: TRBJ1-4
size: -
D: -
CDR3: CASRRRGGVGEKLFF
DNA: TGTGCCAGCAGGCGACGAGGGGGGGTAGGTGAAAAACTGTTTTTT

V: TRBV5-1
J: TRBJ1-4
size: once
D: -
CDR3: CASSRGQPTNEKLFF
DNA: TGCGCCAGCAGCCGAGGACAGCCGACTAATGAAAAACTGTTTTTT

V: TRBV18
J: TRBJ1-6
size: -
D: TRBD1
CDR3: CASSSKRVGGEATWAPLHF
DNA: TGTGCCAGCTCATCAAAAAGGGTAGGGGGCGAGGCGACTTGGGCACCCCTCCACTTT

V: TRBV5-1
J: TRBJ2-2
size: -
D: -
CDR3: CASSLSASGELFF
DNA: TGCGCCAGCAGCTTGAGTGCGTCCGGGGAGCTGTTTTTT

V: TRBV7-8
J: TRBJ1-2
size: -
D: -
CDR3: CASSLGAGVGGYTF
DNA: TGTGCCAGCAGCTTAGGGGCAGGGGTGGGTGGCTACACCTTC

V: TRBV6-1
J: TRBJ2-2
size: -
D: -
CDR3: CASSEGLVATGELFF
DNA: TGTGCCAGCAGTGAAGGACTAGTCGCCACCGGGGAGCTGTTTTTT

V: TRBV11-2
J: TRBJ1-1
size: -
D: -
CDR3: CASSIGVNTEAFF
DNA: TGTGCCAGCAGCATAGGAGTGAACACTGAAGCTTTCTTT

V: TRBV5-1
J: TRBJ1-1
size: -
D: -
CDR3: CASSLDRDTEAFF
DNA: TGCGCCAGCAGCTTGGACAGGGACACTGAAGCTTTCTTT

V: TRBV10-3
J: TRBJ2-7
size: -
D: -
CDR3: CAIRETGRSYEQYF
DNA: TGTGCCATCAGGGAAACAGGGCGCTCCTACGAGCAGTACTTC

V: TRBV7-2
J: TRBJ2-1
size: -
D: TRBD1
CDR3: CASKGTGSYNEQFF
DNA: TGTGCCAGCAAAGGGACAGGCTCCTACAATGAGCAGTTCTTC

V: TRBV5-6
J: TRBJ2-1
size: -
D: -
CDR3: CASRFAGLRANEQFF
DNA: TGTGCCAGCAGGTTCGCGGGACTGCGGGCCAATGAGCAGTTCTTC

V: TRBV1
J: TRBJ1-3
size: -
D: -
CDR3: CTSSQDGRQEKNTIYF
DNA: TGCACCAGCAGCCAAGATGGAAGACAGGAGAAAAACACCATATATTTT

V: TRBV7-2
J: TRBJ2-1
size: -
D: -
CDR3: CASSQGGSDEQFF
DNA: TGTGCCAGCAGCCAAGGTGGGAGCGATGAGCAGTTCTTC

V: TRBV5-1
J: TRBJ2-1
size: -
D: TRBD2
CDR3: CASSPGGGQYNEQFF
DNA: TGCGCCAGCAGCCCCGGCGGGGGGCAATACAATGAGCAGTTCTTC

V: TRBV27
J: TRBJ2-3
size: -
D: -
CDR3: CASSAEPRDTQRPDTQYF
DNA: TGTGCCAGCAGTGCCGAACCCCGGGACACTCAGAGACCAGATACGCAGTATTTT

V: TRBV5-5
J: TRBJ2-2
size: -
D: -
CDR3: CASSFFGTPNTGELFF
DNA: TGTGCCAGCAGCTTCTTCGGGACACCGAACACCGGGGAGCTGTTTTTT

V: TRBV6-1
J: TRBJ2-3
size: -
D: -
CDR3: CASTPEGASTDTQYF
DNA: TGTGCCAGCACCCCCGAGGGCGCAAGCACAGATACGCAGTATTTT

V: TRBV5-6
J: TRBJ1-3
size: -
D: TRBD1
CDR3: CASSFGQGATGNTIYF
DNA: TGTGCCAGCAGTTTCGGACAGGGGGCAACTGGAAACACCATATATTTT

V: TRBV2
J: TRBJ1-3
size: -
D: -
CDR3: CASGVGDNTIYF
DNA: TGTGCCAGCGGGGTGGGGGACAACACCATATATTTT

V: TRBV10-1
J: TRBJ2-2
size: -
D: TRBD2
CDR3: CASSVPGLAGGRGTGELFF
DNA: TGCGCCAGCAGTGTACCGGGACTAGCGGGAGGGAGGGGCACCGGGGAGCTGTTTTTT

V: TRBV5-5
J: TRBJ2-7
size: -
D: -
CDR3: CASSPYTGSIYEQYF
DNA: TGTGCCAGCAGCCCATACACAGGGTCGATCTACGAGCAGTACTTC

V: TRBV7-9
J: TRBJ2-5
size: many
D: TRBD2
CDR3: CATGQRGGLGTQYF
DNA: TGTGCCACCGGGCAGCGGGGGGGCCTGGGGACCCAGTACTTC

V: TRBV12-5
J: TRBJ2-7
size: -
D: TRBD1
CDR3: CASGTRTGKVPHEQYF
DNA: TGTGCTAGTGGTACCCGGACAGGGAAGGTACCCCACGAGCAGTACTTC

V: TRBV29-1
J: TRBJ2-7
size: -
D: -
CDR3: CSVGIGTRAEQYF
DNA: TGCAGCGTTGGAATCGGGACAAGGGCCGAGCAGTACTTC

V: TRBV6-5
J: TRBJ2-5
size: -
D: TRBD1
CDR3: CASKGTGGRETQYF
DNA: TGTGCCAGCAAAGGGACAGGGGGCAGAGAGACCCAGTACTTC

V: TRBV6-1
J: TRBJ1-2
size: once
D: -
CDR3: CASRRTTAGDYGYTF
DNA: TGTGCCAGCCGCCGGACGACTGCGGGTGACTATGGCTACACCTTC

V: TRBV4-2
J: TRBJ2-5
size: -
D: -
CDR3: CASSQGMRQQETQYF
DNA: TGTGCCAGCAGCCAAGGGATGAGACAGCAAGAGACCCAGTACTTC

V: TRBV2
J: TRBJ1-4
size: -
D: TRBD1
CDR3: CASSAHRGGEKLFF
DNA: TGTGCCAGCAGTGCCCACAGGGGTGGGGAAAAACTGTTTTTT

V: TRBV5-1
J: TRBJ2-3
size: once
D: -
CDR3: CASSFGGYTDTQYF
DNA: TGCGCCAGCAGCTTTGGCGGATACACAGATACGCAGTATTTT

V: TRBV11-1
J: TRBJ2-1
size: -
D: TRBD1
CDR3: CASSLEPGQGAYNEQFF
DNA: TGTGCCAGCAGCTTAGAACCGGGACAGGGCGCCTACAATGAGCAGTTCTTC

V: TRBV6-6
J: TRBJ1-3
size: -
D: -
CDR3: CASSYRGSGNTIYF
DNA: TGTGCCAGCAGTTACAGGGGCTCTGGAAACACCATATATTTT